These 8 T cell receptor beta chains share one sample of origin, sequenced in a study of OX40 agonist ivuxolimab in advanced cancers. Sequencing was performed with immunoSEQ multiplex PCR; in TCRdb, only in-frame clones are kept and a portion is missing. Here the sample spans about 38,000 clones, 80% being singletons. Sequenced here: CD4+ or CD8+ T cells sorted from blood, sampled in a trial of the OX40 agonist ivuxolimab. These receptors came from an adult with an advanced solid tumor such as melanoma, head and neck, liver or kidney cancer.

CDR3 protein: CASSARTGYNEKLFF. CDR3 sequence (DNA): TGTGCCAGCAGCGCGCGAACAGGGTATAATGAAAAACTGTTTTTT. The V gene is TRBV5-8, the J gene TRBJ1-4, with a tentative D call TRBD1 (6 bases). Trimming stripped 4 bases from V and 4 bases from J, with 14 bases between. Germline assignment: CDR1 SGHTS and CDR2 YDEGEE. CDR3 length equals 15 residues.

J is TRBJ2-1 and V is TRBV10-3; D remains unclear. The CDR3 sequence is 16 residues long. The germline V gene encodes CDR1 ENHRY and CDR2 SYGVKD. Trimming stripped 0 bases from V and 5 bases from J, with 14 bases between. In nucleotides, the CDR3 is TGTGCCATCAGTGAGTCGGGCCCTTTAGGGAACAATGAGCAGTTCTTC. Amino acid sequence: CAISESGPLGNNEQFF.

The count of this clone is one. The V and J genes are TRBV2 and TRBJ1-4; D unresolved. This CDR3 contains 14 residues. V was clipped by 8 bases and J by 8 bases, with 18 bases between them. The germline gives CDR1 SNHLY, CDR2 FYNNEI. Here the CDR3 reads CASVSDGVGEKLFF. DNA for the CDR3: TGTGCCAGCGTGTCTGACGGGGTGGGCGAAAAACTGTTTTTT.

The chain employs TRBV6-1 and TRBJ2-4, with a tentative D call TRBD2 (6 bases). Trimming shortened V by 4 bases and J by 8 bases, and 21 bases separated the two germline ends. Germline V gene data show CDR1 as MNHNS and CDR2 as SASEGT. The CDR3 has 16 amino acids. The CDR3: CASSVGGTYRGYIQYF. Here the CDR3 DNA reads TGTGCCAGCAGTGTGGGAGGCACTTACCGGGGATACATTCAGTACTTC.

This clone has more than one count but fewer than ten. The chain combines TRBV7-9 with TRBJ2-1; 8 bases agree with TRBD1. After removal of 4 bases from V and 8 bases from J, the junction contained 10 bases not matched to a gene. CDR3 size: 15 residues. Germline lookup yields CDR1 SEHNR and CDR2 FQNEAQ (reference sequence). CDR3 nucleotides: TGTGCCAGCAGCTCCCAGACAGGGACAGGATATGAGCAGTTCTTC. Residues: CASSSQTGTGYEQFF.

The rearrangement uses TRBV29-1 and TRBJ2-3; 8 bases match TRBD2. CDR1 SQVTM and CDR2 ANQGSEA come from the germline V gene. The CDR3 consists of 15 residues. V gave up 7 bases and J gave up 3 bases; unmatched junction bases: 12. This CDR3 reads CSASGGEGPTDTQYF. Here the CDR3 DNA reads TGCAGCGCCTCCGGGGGGGAGGGCCCAACAGATACGCAGTATTTT.

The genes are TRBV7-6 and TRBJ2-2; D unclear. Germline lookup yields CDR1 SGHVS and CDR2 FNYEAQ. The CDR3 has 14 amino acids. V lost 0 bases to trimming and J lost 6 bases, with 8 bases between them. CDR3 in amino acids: CASSLAHTAGELFF. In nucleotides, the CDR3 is TGTGCCAGCAGCTTAGCGCACACGGCCGGGGAGCTGTTTTTT.

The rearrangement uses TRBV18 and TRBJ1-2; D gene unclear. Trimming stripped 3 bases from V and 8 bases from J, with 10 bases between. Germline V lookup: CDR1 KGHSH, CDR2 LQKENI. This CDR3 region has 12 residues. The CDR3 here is CASSPGIQGYTF. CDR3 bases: TGTGCCAGCTCACCGGGGATCCAGGGCTACACCTTC.